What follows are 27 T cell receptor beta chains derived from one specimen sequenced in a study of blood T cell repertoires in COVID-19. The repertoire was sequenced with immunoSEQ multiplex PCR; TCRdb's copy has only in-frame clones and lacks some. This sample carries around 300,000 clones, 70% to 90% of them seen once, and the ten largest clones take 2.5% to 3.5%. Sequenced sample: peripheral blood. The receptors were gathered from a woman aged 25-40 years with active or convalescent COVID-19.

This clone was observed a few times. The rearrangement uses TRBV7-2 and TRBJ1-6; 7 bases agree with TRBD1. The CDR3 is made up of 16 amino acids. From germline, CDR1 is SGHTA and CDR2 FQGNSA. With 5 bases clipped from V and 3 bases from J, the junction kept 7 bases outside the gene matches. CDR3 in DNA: TGTGCCAGCAGCCCACCCAGGGGGGACTATAATTCACCCCTCCACTTT. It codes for CASSPPRGDYNSPLHF.

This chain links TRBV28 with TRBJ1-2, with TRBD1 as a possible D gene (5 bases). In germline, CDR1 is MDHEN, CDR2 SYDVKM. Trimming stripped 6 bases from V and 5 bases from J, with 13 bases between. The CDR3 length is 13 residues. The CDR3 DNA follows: TGTGCCAGCAGCCAACACGACAGTTATGGCTACACCTTC. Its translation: CASSQHDSYGYTF.

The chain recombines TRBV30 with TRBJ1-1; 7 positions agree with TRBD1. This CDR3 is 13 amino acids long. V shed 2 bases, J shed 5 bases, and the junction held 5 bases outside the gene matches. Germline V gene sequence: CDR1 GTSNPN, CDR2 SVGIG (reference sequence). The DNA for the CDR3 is TGTGCCTGGAGTACAGGGGTGGGGACTGAAGCTTTCTTT. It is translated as CAWSTGVGTEAFF.

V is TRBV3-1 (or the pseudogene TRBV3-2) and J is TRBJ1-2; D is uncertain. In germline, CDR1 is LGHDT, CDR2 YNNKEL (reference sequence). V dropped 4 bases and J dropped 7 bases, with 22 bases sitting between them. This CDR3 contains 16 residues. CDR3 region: CASSLPPQAPSAGYTF. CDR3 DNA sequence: TGTGCCAGCAGCCTTCCCCCCCAGGCCCCCTCCGCTGGCTACACCTTC.

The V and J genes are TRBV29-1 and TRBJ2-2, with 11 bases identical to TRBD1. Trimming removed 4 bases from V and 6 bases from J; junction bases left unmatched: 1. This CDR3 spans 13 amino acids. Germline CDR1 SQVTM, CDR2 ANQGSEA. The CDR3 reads CSVGTGGPGELFF. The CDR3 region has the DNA TGCAGCGTTGGGACAGGGGGCCCCGGGGAGCTGTTTTTT.

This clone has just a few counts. CDR3: CAWSTTSDTQYF. The DNA of the CDR3 is TGTGCCTGGAGTACGACTTCAGATACGCAGTATTTT. The rearrangement uses TRBV30 and TRBJ2-3; D remains unclear. Germline V CDR1 and CDR2: GTSNPN, SVGIG (reference sequence). The V end was cut by 2 bases, the J end by 4 bases, with 7 bases between. The CDR3 totals 12 residues.

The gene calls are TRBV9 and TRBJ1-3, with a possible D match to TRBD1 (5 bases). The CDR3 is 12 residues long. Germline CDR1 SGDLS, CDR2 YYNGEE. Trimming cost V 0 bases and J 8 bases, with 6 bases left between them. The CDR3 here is CASSVGGDTIYF. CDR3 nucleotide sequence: TGTGCCAGCAGCGTAGGGGGGGACACCATATATTTT.

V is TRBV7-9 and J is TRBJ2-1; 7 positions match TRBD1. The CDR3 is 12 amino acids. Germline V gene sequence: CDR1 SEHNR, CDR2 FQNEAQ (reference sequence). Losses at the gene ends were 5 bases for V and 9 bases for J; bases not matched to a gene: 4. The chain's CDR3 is CASSLTGVEQFF. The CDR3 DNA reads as TGTGCCAGCAGCCTTACAGGGGTTGAGCAGTTCTTC.

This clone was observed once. This CDR3 reads CASTSGQGFHEQYF. CDR3 DNA: TGTGCCAGCACCTCGGGACAGGGGTTCCACGAGCAGTACTTC. V usage is TRBV28 and J usage is TRBJ2-7; TRBD1 matches at 10 bases. The CDR3 totals 14 residues. Germline V gene lookup returns CDR1 MDHEN and CDR2 SYDVKM. Germline trimming cut 7 bases from V and 5 bases from J; bases unmatched to any gene: 8.

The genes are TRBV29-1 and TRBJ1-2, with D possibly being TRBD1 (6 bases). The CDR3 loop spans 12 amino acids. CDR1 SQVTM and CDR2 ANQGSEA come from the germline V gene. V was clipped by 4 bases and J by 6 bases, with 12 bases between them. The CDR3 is CSVGEEGDGYTF. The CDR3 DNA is TGCAGCGTTGGAGAAGAGGGGGATGGCTACACCTTC.

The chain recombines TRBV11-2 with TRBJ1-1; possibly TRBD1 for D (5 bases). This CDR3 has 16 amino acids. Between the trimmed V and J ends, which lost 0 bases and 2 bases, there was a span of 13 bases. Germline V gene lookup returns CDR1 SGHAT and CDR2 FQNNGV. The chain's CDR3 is CASSLDLPGLNTEAFF. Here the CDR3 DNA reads TGTGCCAGCAGCTTAGACCTACCGGGACTCAACACTGAAGCTTTCTTT.

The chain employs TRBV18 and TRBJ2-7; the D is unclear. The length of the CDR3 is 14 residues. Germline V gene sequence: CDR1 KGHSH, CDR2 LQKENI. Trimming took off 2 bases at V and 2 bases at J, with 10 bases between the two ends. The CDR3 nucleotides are TGTGCCAGCTCACCAAAAACGGAGCCCTACGAGCAGTACTTC. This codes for CASSPKTEPYEQYF.

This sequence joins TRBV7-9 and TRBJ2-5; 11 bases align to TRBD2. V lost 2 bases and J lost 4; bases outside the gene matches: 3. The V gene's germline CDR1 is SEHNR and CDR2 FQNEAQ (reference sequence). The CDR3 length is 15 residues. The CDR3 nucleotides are TGTGCCAGCAGCTTACTAGCGGGGGGTGGAGAGACCCAGTACTTC. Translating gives CASSLLAGGGETQYF.

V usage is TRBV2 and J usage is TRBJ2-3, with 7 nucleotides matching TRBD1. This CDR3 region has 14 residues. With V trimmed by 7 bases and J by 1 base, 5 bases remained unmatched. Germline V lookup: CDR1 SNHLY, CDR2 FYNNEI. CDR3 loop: CASKRDRGTDTQYF. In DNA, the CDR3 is TGTGCCAGCAAGCGCGACAGGGGCACAGATACGCAGTATTTT.

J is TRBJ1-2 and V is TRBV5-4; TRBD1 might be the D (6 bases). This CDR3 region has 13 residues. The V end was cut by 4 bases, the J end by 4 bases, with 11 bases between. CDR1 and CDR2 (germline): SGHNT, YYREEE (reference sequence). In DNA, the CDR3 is TGTGCCAGCAGCCAGGACAGCCTCTATGGCTACACCTTC. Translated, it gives CASSQDSLYGYTF.

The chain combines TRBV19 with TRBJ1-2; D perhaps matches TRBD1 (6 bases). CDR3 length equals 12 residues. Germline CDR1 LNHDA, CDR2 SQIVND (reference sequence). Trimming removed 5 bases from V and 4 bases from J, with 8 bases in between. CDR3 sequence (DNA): TGTGCCAGTAGTTCGGACAGCTATGGCTACACCTTC. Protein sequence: CASSSDSYGYTF.

CDR3 in amino acids: CASSPQLRGTNEKLFF. In DNA form, the CDR3 reads TGTGCCAGTAGTCCGCAGCTCAGGGGAACTAATGAAAAACTGTTTTTT. This sequence joins TRBV19 and TRBJ1-4; TRBD1 is a possible D gene (6 bases). Germline CDR1 LNHDA, CDR2 SQIVND (reference sequence). Trimming removed 5 bases from V and 1 base from J, with 14 bases in between. The CDR3 length is 16 residues.

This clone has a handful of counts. CDR3 region: CASSFGRGASGNTIYF. The CDR3 nucleotides are TGTGCCAGCAGTTTCGGGCGGGGAGCCTCTGGAAACACCATATATTTT. This chain connects TRBV28 to TRBJ1-3; D not resolved. The CDR3 contains 16 residues. CDR1 and CDR2 (germline): MDHEN, SYDVKM. Trimming took 3 bases from V and 0 from J, leaving 12 bases between them.

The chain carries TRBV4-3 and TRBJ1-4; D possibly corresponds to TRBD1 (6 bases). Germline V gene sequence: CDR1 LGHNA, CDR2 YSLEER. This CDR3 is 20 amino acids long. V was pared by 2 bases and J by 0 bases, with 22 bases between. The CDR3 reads CASSQPNRVPDYATNEKLFF. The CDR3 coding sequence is TGCGCCAGCAGCCAACCTAACAGGGTGCCTGATTATGCAACTAATGAAAAACTGTTTTTT.

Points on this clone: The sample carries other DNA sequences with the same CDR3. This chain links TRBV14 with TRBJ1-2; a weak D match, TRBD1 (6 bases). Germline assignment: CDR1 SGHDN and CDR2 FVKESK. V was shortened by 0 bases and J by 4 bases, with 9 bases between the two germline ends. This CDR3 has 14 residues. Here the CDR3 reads CASSQDGGSYGYTF. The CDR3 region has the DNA TGTGCCAGCAGCCAAGATGGGGGCTCCTATGGCTACACCTTC.

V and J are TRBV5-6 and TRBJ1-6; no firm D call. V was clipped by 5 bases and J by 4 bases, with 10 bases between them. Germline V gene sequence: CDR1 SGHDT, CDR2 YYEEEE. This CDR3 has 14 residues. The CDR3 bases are TGTGCCAGCAGAGGGAGAGCATATAATTCACCCCTCCACTTT. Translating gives CASRGRAYNSPLHF.

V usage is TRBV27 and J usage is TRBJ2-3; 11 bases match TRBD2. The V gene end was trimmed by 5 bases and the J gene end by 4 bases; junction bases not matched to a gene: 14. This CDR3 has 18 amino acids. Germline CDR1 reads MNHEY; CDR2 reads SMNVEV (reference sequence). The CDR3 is CASSLRLIAGGRADTQYF. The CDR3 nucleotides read TGTGCCAGCAGTCTACGACTCATAGCGGGGGGGAGGGCAGATACGCAGTATTTT.

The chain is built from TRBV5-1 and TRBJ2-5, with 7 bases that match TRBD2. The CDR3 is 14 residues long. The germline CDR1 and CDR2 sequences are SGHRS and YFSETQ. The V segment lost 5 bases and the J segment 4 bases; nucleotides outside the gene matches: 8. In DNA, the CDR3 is TGCGCCAGCAGTTCGAAGGGGAGGGGAGAGACCCAGTACTTC. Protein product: CASSSKGRGETQYF.

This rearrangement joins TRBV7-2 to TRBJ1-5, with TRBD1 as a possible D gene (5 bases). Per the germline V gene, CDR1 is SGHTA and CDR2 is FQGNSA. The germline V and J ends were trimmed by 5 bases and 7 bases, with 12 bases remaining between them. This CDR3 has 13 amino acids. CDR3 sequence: CASSPRGGQPQHF. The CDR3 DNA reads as TGTGCCAGCAGCCCCCGCGGGGGACAGCCCCAGCATTTT.

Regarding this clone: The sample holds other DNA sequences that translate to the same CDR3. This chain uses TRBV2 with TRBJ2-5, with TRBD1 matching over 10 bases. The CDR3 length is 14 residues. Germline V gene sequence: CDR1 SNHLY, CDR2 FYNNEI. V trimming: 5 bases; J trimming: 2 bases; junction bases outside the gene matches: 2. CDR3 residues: CASSLDRGQETQYF. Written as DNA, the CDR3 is TGTGCCAGCAGTCTGGACAGGGGGCAAGAGACCCAGTACTTC.

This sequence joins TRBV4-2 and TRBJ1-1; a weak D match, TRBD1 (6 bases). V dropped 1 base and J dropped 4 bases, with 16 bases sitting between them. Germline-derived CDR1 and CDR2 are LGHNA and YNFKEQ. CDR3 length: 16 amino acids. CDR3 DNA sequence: TGTGCCAGCAGCCAAGGTAACAGGGCGGGTGGCACTGAAGCTTTCTTT. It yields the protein CASSQGNRAGGTEAFF.

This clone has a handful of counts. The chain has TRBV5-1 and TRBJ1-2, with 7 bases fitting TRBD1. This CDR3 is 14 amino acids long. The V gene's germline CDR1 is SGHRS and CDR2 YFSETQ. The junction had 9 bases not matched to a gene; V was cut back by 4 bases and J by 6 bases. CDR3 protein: CASSPDRDLDGYTF. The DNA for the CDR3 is TGCGCCAGCAGCCCTGACAGGGATCTGGATGGCTACACCTTC.